A single sample is the source of the 24 T cell receptor beta chains below, sequenced in a study of monozygotic twins with inflammatory bowel disease. For each CDR3 protein, TCRdb gives one entry from its re-call of the 5' RACE reads, without DNA. The sample's table shows approximately 420,000 distinct CDR3 sequences. The sequencing sample was made of blood. The receptor set was obtained from a human donor with ulcerative colitis or Crohn's disease, or a healthy co-twin of an affected twin (not recorded which).

The genes are TRBV20-1 and TRBJ1-4; TCRdb designates TRBD1, a call that cannot be tested without DNA. The CDR3 sequence is 13 residues long. Germline assignment: CDR1 DFQATT and CDR2 SNEGSKA (reference sequence). The CDR3: CSASWDRDEKLFF.

The chain couples TRBV25-1 to TRBJ1-4. In germline, CDR1 is MGHDK, CDR2 SYGVNS. The CDR3 is made up of 14 amino acids. CDR3 residues: CASSEYSLGEKLFF.

The rearrangement uses TRBV20-1 and TRBJ1-1; TCRdb calls TRBD1, which cannot be checked without DNA. The CDR3 is 15 residues long. CDR1 is DFQATT and CDR2 is SNEGSKA in the germline V gene (reference sequence). This CDR3 is CSARAGTGANTEAFF.

The chain uses TRBV20-1 and TRBJ2-1; TCRdb calls TRBD2, which cannot be checked without DNA. The germline V gene encodes CDR1 DFQATT and CDR2 SNEGSKA (reference sequence). The CDR3 runs 14 residues. This chain's CDR3 is CSASGSGVNNEQFF.

The J gene is TRBJ1-2, the V gene TRBV5-1. CDR3 length: 12 amino acids. Germline V gene lookup returns CDR1 SGHRS and CDR2 YFSETQ. Here the CDR3 reads CASSADAYGYTF.

The chain joins TRBV3-1 to TRBJ2-7. CDR3 size: 14 residues. CDR1 LGHDT and CDR2 YNNKEL come from the germline V gene (reference sequence). The CDR3 here is CASSPLLGPYEQYF.

This sequence joins TRBV30 and TRBJ1-4. This CDR3 comprises 12 residues. Germline assignment: CDR1 GTSNPN and CDR2 SVGIG (reference sequence). CDR3 region: CAWTTANEKLFF.

The chain joins TRBV14 to TRBJ2-1; TCRdb proposes TRBD1, but this gene call is untestable without DNA. This CDR3 region has 13 residues. Germline values: CDR1 SGHDN, CDR2 FVKESK. The CDR3 sequence is CASSPSGGTEQFF.

This chain connects TRBV7-2 to TRBJ2-2. The V gene's germline CDR1 is SGHTA and CDR2 FQGNSA. The length of the CDR3 is 13 residues. This CDR3 reads CASSRQNTGELFF.

The chain recombines TRBV7-9 with TRBJ1-2. Germline V CDR1 and CDR2: SEHNR, FQNEAQ (reference sequence). This CDR3 has 14 residues. This CDR3 reads CASSLPESNYGYTF.

This chain links TRBV12-3 or TRBV12-4 with TRBJ1-3; TCRdb selects TRBD1, and the lack of DNA leaves this call unchecked. The CDR3 spans 14 residues. The CDR3 protein is CASSPRTGKNTIYF.

The gene calls are TRBV2 and TRBJ2-7; TCRdb calls TRBD1, which cannot be checked without DNA. Germline CDR1 is SNHLY and CDR2 is FYNNEI. CDR3 length: 12 amino acids. The CDR3 region is CATRGAFYEQYF.

The CDR3 sequence is CAISESSGEWLSGANVLTF. The chain recombines TRBV10-3 with TRBJ2-6; TCRdb lists TRBD2, though no DNA is available to test this call. Germline CDR1 ENHRY, CDR2 SYGVKD. The CDR3 consists of 19 residues.

The V gene is TRBV6-2 or TRBV6-3, the J gene TRBJ2-5. The CDR3 runs to 14 residues. The germline V gene has CDR1 MNHEY and CDR2 SVGEGT. CDR3 sequence reads: CASSCSRIRGTQYF.

The gene calls are TRBV5-1 and TRBJ2-2; TCRdb's D call of TRBD1 is untestable without DNA. The length of the CDR3 is 14 residues. Per germline, CDR1 SGHRS and CDR2 YFSETQ. This CDR3 reads CASSSGQLTRELFF.

The chain combines TRBV30 with TRBJ2-2; TCRdb proposes TRBD1, but this gene call is untestable without DNA. Germline CDR1 reads GTSNPN; CDR2 reads SVGIG (reference sequence). The length of the CDR3 is 15 residues. CDR3 sequence reads: CAWSPGQGAGGELFF.

V gene TRBV7-2 combines with J gene TRBJ2-1; the D call of TRBD2 rests on TCRdb alone, since no DNA is present to check it. The germline V gene encodes CDR1 SGHTA and CDR2 FQGNSA. The CDR3 totals 16 residues. CDR3: CASRAGGVSLHNEQFF. The whole variable domain, remainder taken from reference TRBV7-2 and TRBJ2-1, is GAGVSQSPSNKVTEKGKDVELRCDPISGHTALYWYRQSLGQGLEFLIYFQGNSAPDKSGLPSDRFSAERTGGSVSTLTIQRTQQEDSAVYLCASRAGGVSLHNEQFFGPGTRLTVL.

The chain joins TRBV5-1 to TRBJ2-3. Germline-derived CDR1 and CDR2 are SGHRS and YFSETQ. This CDR3 contains 14 residues. The CDR3 is CASSGYSSTDTQYF.

This sequence joins TRBV12-3 or TRBV12-4 and TRBJ1-6; absent DNA, TCRdb's TRBD1 call cannot be checked. This CDR3 region has 17 residues. This CDR3 is CASSLDSGPRGNSPLHF.

J is TRBJ1-2 and V is TRBV4-2; the D call of TRBD1 rests on TCRdb alone, since no DNA is present to check it. The CDR3 has 15 residues. CDR1 is LGHNA and CDR2 is YNFKEQ in the germline V gene. The CDR3 loop is CASSQAGGVNYGYTF.

The V and J genes are TRBV13 and TRBJ2-2; with no DNA, the TCRdb D assignment of TRBD1 cannot be verified. Germline values: CDR1 PRHDT, CDR2 FYEKMQ (reference sequence). The CDR3 is 14 amino acids. CDR3 protein: CASSLSRGTGELFF.

The chain uses TRBV5-1 and TRBJ2-7; TCRdb returns TRBD1, unconfirmable since there is no DNA. CDR1 and CDR2 (germline): SGHRS, YFSETQ. The CDR3 is made up of 15 amino acids. This chain's CDR3 is CASSLEGQGPYEQYF.

The chain links TRBV28 to TRBJ2-7; TCRdb's assignment of TRBD2 cannot be checked, as there is no DNA. The CDR3 contains 15 residues. Germline CDR1 is MDHEN and CDR2 is SYDVKM. The CDR3 loop is CASSSSSGDSYEQYF.

CDR3 loop: CSIPGTIYEQFF. The chain uses TRBV20-1 and TRBJ2-1; TCRdb reports TRBD2, a call that lacks DNA to check it against. Germline values: CDR1 DFQATT, CDR2 SNEGSKA (reference sequence). The CDR3 sequence is 12 residues long.